The next 22 T cell receptor beta chains were all read from a single sample in a study of OX40 agonist ivuxolimab in advanced cancers. The assay was immunoSEQ multiplex PCR, and TCRdb's table has in-frame clones only and misses some. The sample contains about 36,000 clones, about 78% of which appear only once. The material sequenced was CD4+ or CD8+ T cells sorted from blood, taken in a trial of the OX40 agonist ivuxolimab. The source is an adult with an advanced solid tumor such as melanoma, head and neck, liver or kidney cancer.

The chain combines TRBV11-2 with TRBJ1-1, with D tentatively TRBD1 (5 bases). V lost 2 bases to trimming and J lost 2 bases, with 9 bases between them. The CDR3 has 14 residues. Germline CDR1 SGHAT, CDR2 FQNNGV. CDR3 loop: CASSLTQVNTEAFF. The CDR3, as DNA: TGTGCCAGCAGCTTAACACAGGTCAACACTGAAGCTTTCTTT.

The chain carries TRBV29-1 and TRBJ1-2; possible D gene TRBD1, 5 bases. The V gene lost 6 bases and the J gene lost 4 bases, with 15 bases spanning the gap. The CDR3 runs to 13 residues. The germline V gene has CDR1 SQVTM and CDR2 ANQGSEA. In DNA, the CDR3 is TGCAGCGTAATCCGGGACCGCGGCTATGGCTACACCTTC. This translates into CSVIRDRGYGYTF.

The genes are TRBV6-1 and TRBJ2-7; D might be TRBD1 (6 bases). Trimming left V 4 bases short and J 5 bases short, with 9 bases between. The CDR3 spans 12 residues. Germline V lookup: CDR1 MNHNS, CDR2 SASEGT. CDR3: CASSVRGDEQYF. DNA for the CDR3: TGTGCCAGCAGTGTCAGGGGAGACGAGCAGTACTTC.

The chain couples TRBV11-2 to TRBJ2-3; tentatively, D is TRBD1 or TRBD2 (6 bases each). This CDR3 has 16 amino acids. Between the trimmed V and J ends, which lost 0 bases and 2 bases, there was a span of 12 bases. The germline gives CDR1 SGHAT, CDR2 FQNNGV. This chain's CDR3 is CASSLDLGGFTDTQYF. The CDR3 bases are TGTGCCAGCAGCTTAGATCTAGGGGGGTTCACAGATACGCAGTATTTT.

V usage is TRBV6-6 and J usage is TRBJ2-7, with TRBD2 as a possible D gene (7 bases). The V and J ends lost 6 bases and 4 bases respectively, with 16 bases between them. This CDR3 contains 14 residues. Germline assignment: CDR1 MNHNY and CDR2 SVGAGI (reference sequence). This chain's CDR3 is CASSQMGGQYEQYF. As DNA, the CDR3 is TGTGCCAGCAGCCAAATGGGGGGGCAATACGAGCAGTACTTC.

The rearrangement links TRBV7-6 to TRBJ1-2, with 12 bases that match TRBD1. Per germline, CDR1 SGHVS and CDR2 FNYEAQ. CDR3 length equals 15 residues. Germline trimming cut 5 bases from V and 2 bases from J; bases unmatched to any gene: 3. The CDR3 DNA reads TGTGCCAGCAGCGAAGGGACAGGGGGCAACTATGGCTACACCTTC. Encoded protein: CASSEGTGGNYGYTF.

The V and J genes are TRBV7-8 and TRBJ2-7; 10 nucleotides match TRBD1. V lost 5 bases, J lost 4 bases, and 2 bases stayed unmatched. Germline V gene lookup returns CDR1 SGHVS and CDR2 FQNEAQ. The CDR3 covers 13 residues. The CDR3: CASSRTGGYEQYF. Here the CDR3 DNA reads TGTGCCAGCAGCCGGACAGGGGGTTACGAGCAGTACTTC.

This clone was found once. The chain has TRBV21-1 and TRBJ2-3; no DNA check was done on the table's D call, TRBD2. TRBV21-1 is an annotated pseudogene. This CDR3 is 15 amino acids long. The CDR3: CASSKVPSRTDTQYF. The CDR3 nucleotides read TGTGCCAGCAGCAAAGTTCCTAGTAGGACAGATACGCAGTATTTT.

This clone was recorded once. The V call is TRBV19, the J call TRBJ2-7; no firm D call. The V and J ends lost 4 bases and 4 bases respectively, with 17 bases between them. This CDR3 spans 15 amino acids. Germline assignment: CDR1 LNHDA and CDR2 SQIVND (reference sequence). The CDR3 here is CASSTRSHRPYEQYF. The CDR3 DNA is TGTGCCAGTAGTACCCGGTCCCACCGACCGTACGAGCAGTACTTC.

This sequence joins TRBV7-9 and TRBJ1-1; D perhaps matches TRBD1 (5 bases). V was shortened by 7 bases and J by 5 bases, with 11 bases between the two germline ends. Germline CDR1 and CDR2: SEHNR and FQNEAQ (reference sequence). The CDR3 has 12 amino acids. The CDR3, as DNA: TGTGCCAGCACCCCCCGGGGGACTGAAGCTTTCTTT. Translation gives CASTPRGTEAFF. The variable domain in full, completed from reference TRBV7-9 and TRBJ1-1, reads DTGVSQNPRHKITKRGQNVTFRCDPISEHNRLYWYRQTLGQGPEFLTYFQNEAQLEKSRLLSDRFSAERPKGSFSTLEIQRTEQGDSAMYLCASTPRGTEAFFGQGTRLTVV.

V usage is TRBV7-9 and J usage is TRBJ1-1, with a weak D call TRBD1 (5 bases). CDR3 length: 15 amino acids. Trimming removed 6 bases at V and 1 base at J, with 15 bases between. CDR1 SEHNR and CDR2 FQNEAQ come from the germline V gene (reference sequence). The CDR3 sequence is CASREGAGGNTEAFF. The CDR3 coding sequence is TGTGCCAGCAGAGAAGGAGCGGGGGGGAACACTGAAGCTTTCTTT.

This clone has only one observation. The gene calls are TRBV6-1 and TRBJ1-5, with D perhaps TRBD1 (6 bases). V was pared by 4 bases and J by 0 bases, with 7 bases between. The CDR3 totals 14 residues. CDR1 is MNHNS and CDR2 is SASEGT in the germline V gene. CDR3: CASSVDSSNQPQHF. The CDR3 DNA is TGTGCCAGCAGTGTGGACAGTAGCAATCAGCCCCAGCATTTT.

The rearrangement uses TRBV9 and TRBJ2-1, with D possibly matching TRBD1 (5 bases). The CDR3 is made up of 13 amino acids. Germline V gene data show CDR1 as SGDLS and CDR2 as YYNGEE. The ends were cut back, 4 bases at V and 6 bases at J, with 11 bases in the middle. The CDR3 DNA is TGTGCCAGCAGCTCAGGGTTTATCAATGAGCAGTTCTTC. It specifies CASSSGFINEQFF.

This clone has just one count. V and J are TRBV5-4 and TRBJ2-5; 8 nucleotides line up with TRBD2. V gave up 4 bases and J gave up 3 bases; unmatched junction bases: 2. This CDR3 spans 13 amino acids. CDR1 is SGHNT, CDR2 YYREEE, per germline (reference sequence). The CDR3 DNA sequence: TGTGCCAGCAGCACAGCGGGGGAAGAGACCCAGTACTTC. Residues: CASSTAGEETQYF.

The chain links TRBV10-1 to TRBJ2-2, with unresolved D. CDR3 length: 13 residues. Germline assignment: CDR1 WNHNN and CDR2 SYGVQD (reference sequence). Trimming cost V 3 bases and J 7 bases, with 9 bases left between them. The CDR3 DNA is TGCGCCAGCAGTGACTATGGGGACGGGGAGCTGTTTTTT. Translated: CASSDYGDGELFF.

In regard to this clone: A much larger clonotype is one base distant, so this may be a read error. The chain has TRBV7-6 and TRBJ2-1; D not certain. The CDR3 consists of 11 residues. Between the trimmed V and J ends, which lost 3 bases and 7 bases, there was a span of 4 bases. CDR1 is SGHVS, CDR2 FNYEAQ, per germline. CDR3 sequence (DNA): TGTGCCAGCAGCTTTGGGAATGAGCAGTTCTTC. It is translated as CASSFGNEQFF.

The gene calls are TRBV6-1 and TRBJ2-7, with TRBD2 matching 7 bases. The CDR3 is 15 amino acids. The germline V gene has CDR1 MNHNS and CDR2 SASEGT. Losses at the gene ends were 0 bases for V and 2 bases for J; bases not matched to a gene: 4. The CDR3: CASSEATSVPYEQYF. In DNA, the CDR3 is TGTGCCAGCAGTGAAGCTACTAGCGTTCCCTACGAGCAGTACTTC.

The J gene is TRBJ2-7, the V gene TRBV19; D perhaps matches TRBD1 (5 bases). There are 15 residues in the CDR3. With 0 bases removed from V and 7 bases from J, the gap between germline ends came to 16 bases. Germline V gene lookup returns CDR1 LNHDA and CDR2 SQIVND (reference sequence). CDR3 DNA sequence: TGTGCCAGTAGTATAGATCTTGGCAGGGCCCGGGAGCAGTACTTC. This codes for CASSIDLGRAREQYF.

The V gene is TRBV28, the J gene TRBJ2-7, with 10 bases fitting TRBD2. The J segment lost 6 bases and the V segment lost 5 bases, leaving 10 bases of the junction unmatched. This CDR3 is built from 15 residues. In germline, CDR1 is MDHEN, CDR2 SYDVKM. The CDR3 sequence: CASSITSGNPLEQYF. The CDR3 nucleotides read TGTGCCAGCAGTATTACTAGCGGGAACCCCCTCGAGCAGTACTTC.

The chain has TRBV19 and TRBJ2-7, with D maybe TRBD2 (7 bases). The CDR3 is 13 amino acids. Between the trimmed V and J ends, which lost 5 bases and 2 bases, there was a span of 10 bases. Germline lookup yields CDR1 LNHDA and CDR2 SQIVND (reference sequence). The CDR3 sequence is CASSAGAAYEQYF. CDR3 coding DNA: TGTGCCAGTAGTGCGGGGGCTGCCTACGAGCAGTACTTC.

The chain joins TRBV4-1 to TRBJ2-7, with TRBD2 as a possible D gene (5 bases). Trimming shortened V by 5 bases and J by 0 bases, and 14 bases separated the two germline ends. The CDR3 extends over 15 amino acids. Germline V gene lookup returns CDR1 MGHRA and CDR2 YSYEKL. This CDR3 is CASSYGLTSSYEQYF. The DNA for the CDR3 is TGCGCCAGCAGCTACGGACTGACAAGCTCCTACGAGCAGTACTTC.

A note on this clone: Other DNA sequences in this sample translate to the same CDR3. The chain uses TRBV11-2 and TRBJ1-1; D unresolved. Germline lookup yields CDR1 SGHAT and CDR2 FQNNGV. The V end was cut by 5 bases, the J end by 1 base, with 8 bases between. The CDR3 is 13 residues long. In DNA form, the CDR3 reads TGTGCCAGCAGCCTTACGGGGAACACTGAAGCTTTCTTT. Protein sequence: CASSLTGNTEAFF.